One and the same sample provided the 30 T cell receptor beta chains below, sequenced in a study of blood T cell repertoires in COVID-19. Sequencing used immunoSEQ multiplex PCR; TCRdb keeps in-frame clones, though not all of them. The data contain under 350,000 clones, around nine tenths of them singletons. The sequenced sample was peripheral blood. The origin of the receptors is a man in his forties with acute or convalescent COVID-19.

This chain links TRBV6-5 with TRBJ2-1; 7 nucleotides match TRBD2. In germline, CDR1 is MNHEY, CDR2 SVGAGI. With 11 bases clipped from V and 0 bases from J, the junction kept 7 bases outside the gene matches. The CDR3 extends over 14 amino acids. For the CDR3, the DNA is TGTGCCGCGGGGAGGGGCCGCTCCTACAATGAGCAGTTCTTC. Translating it yields CAAGRGRSYNEQFF.

The V gene is TRBV11-2, the J gene TRBJ2-7; possible D gene TRBD2, 6 bases. The CDR3 is made up of 17 amino acids. Germline V gives CDR1 SGHAT, CDR2 FQNNGV. Trimming cost V 4 bases and J 2 bases, with 21 bases left between them. The CDR3 region has the DNA TGTGCCAGCAGCTACGGGACTTCCCGGTTCCGCCCCTACGAGCAGTACTTC. Its protein product is CASSYGTSRFRPYEQYF.

The chain is built from TRBV12-3 or TRBV12-4 and TRBJ2-3, with D tentatively TRBD2 (5 bases). The V end was cut by 6 bases, the J end by 5 bases, with 9 bases between. The CDR3 length is 12 residues. The CDR3 bases are TGTGCCAGCAGGGTCCGGGAAGATACGCAGTATTTT. Encoded protein: CASRVREDTQYF.

The chain is built from TRBV10-1 and TRBJ2-7; 8 bases match TRBD1. The V gene's germline CDR1 is WNHNN and CDR2 SYGVQD (reference sequence). This CDR3 region has 14 residues. V shed 4 bases and J 5 bases; nucleotides not matched to a gene: 7. In DNA, the CDR3 is TGCGCCAGCAGTGGGGACAGGCCGGGGGACGAGCAGTACTTC. Protein product: CASSGDRPGDEQYF.

In this sample, this clone turned up a few times. The chain has TRBV11-1 and TRBJ1-1, with D possibly matching TRBD1 (5 bases). Trimming left V 4 bases short and J 1 base short, with 13 bases between. The CDR3 loop spans 15 amino acids. Germline-derived CDR1 and CDR2 are SGHAT and FQDESV (reference sequence). The CDR3 DNA reads as TGTGCCAGCAGCTCGGGACCGCGGGGGAACACTGAAGCTTTCTTT. Protein: CASSSGPRGNTEAFF.

A note on this clone: Other DNA variants within this sample encode the same CDR3. The chain has TRBV7-9 and TRBJ1-1; D might be TRBD1 (6 bases). V was pared by 1 base and J by 1 base, with 7 bases between. The germline V gene has CDR1 SEHNR and CDR2 FQNEAQ (reference sequence). The CDR3 is 14 amino acids. Here the CDR3 DNA reads TGTGCCAGCAGCTTAGGGACAGCGAACACTGAAGCTTTCTTT. The encoded protein is CASSLGTANTEAFF.

V and J are TRBV29-1 and TRBJ1-2; TRBD1 matches at 9 bases. This CDR3 contains 13 residues. Germline CDR1 reads SQVTM; CDR2 reads ANQGSEA. V shed 4 bases, J shed 1 base, and the junction held 1 base outside the gene matches. The CDR3 DNA reads as TGCAGCGTTGGGACAGGGGTTAACTATGGCTACACCTTC. This gives the protein CSVGTGVNYGYTF.

This chain connects TRBV18 to TRBJ1-2, with TRBD1 identical over 7 bases. Germline assignment: CDR1 KGHSH and CDR2 LQKENI. After removal of 6 bases from V and 5 bases from J, the junction contained 9 bases not matched to a gene. The CDR3 is 14 residues long. DNA for the CDR3: TGTGCCAGCTCCCCAACGGGACAGACGTATGGCTACACCTTC. Protein: CASSPTGQTYGYTF.

The genes are TRBV5-4 and TRBJ2-7; the D gene is possibly TRBD1 (5 bases). The CDR3 sequence is 15 residues long. The germline gives CDR1 SGHNT, CDR2 YYREEE (reference sequence). V lost 4 bases, J lost 0 bases, and 14 bases lay in between. CDR3 in DNA: TGTGCCAGCAGCCAAGACAGCCCCAGCTCCTACGAGCAGTACTTC. Its translation is CASSQDSPSSYEQYF.

The chain has TRBV6-5 and TRBJ1-2, with TRBD1 identical over 8 bases. This CDR3 spans 14 amino acids. J was trimmed by 3 bases and V by 7 bases; bases with no gene match: 7. Germline CDR1 MNHEY, CDR2 SVGAGI. The DNA of the CDR3 is TGTGCCAGCACCCCAGGGGGCGGTGACTATGGCTACACCTTC. It codes for CASTPGGGDYGYTF.

The rearrangement links TRBV9 to TRBJ2-1, with D possibly TRBD2 on 6 matching bases. This CDR3 contains 16 residues. V was trimmed by 5 bases and J by 0 bases, leaving 15 bases between them. CDR1 and CDR2 from the germline V gene are SGDLS and YYNGEE. The CDR3 region has the DNA TGTGCCAGCAGTGAGAAAGGGACTGGCTCCTACAATGAGCAGTTCTTC. Translation gives CASSEKGTGSYNEQFF.

This chain uses TRBV5-1 with TRBJ2-7, with 7 bases that match TRBD1. The V and J ends lost 3 bases and 2 bases, in that order; junction bases with no gene match: 5. The germline CDR1 and CDR2 sequences are SGHRS and YFSETQ. This CDR3 is built from 14 residues. The CDR3 reads CASSSSGTAYEQYF. As DNA, the CDR3 is TGCGCCAGCAGCTCGTCCGGGACAGCCTACGAGCAGTACTTC. Based on the CDR3 plus reference TRBV5-1 and TRBJ2-7, the full variable domain is KAGVTQTPRYLIKTRGQQVTLSCSPISGHRSVSWYQQTPGQGLQFLFEYFSETQRNKGNFPGRFSGRQFSNSRSEMNVSTLELGDSALYLCASSSSGTAYEQYFGPGTRLTVT.

The chain couples TRBV19 to TRBJ1-5; TRBD1 aligns across 8 bases. CDR1 is LNHDA and CDR2 is SQIVND in the germline V gene (reference sequence). Losses at the gene ends were 5 bases for V and 0 bases for J; bases not matched to a gene: 6. CDR3 length equals 16 residues. CDR3 amino acids: CASSSGDRGSNQPQHF. In DNA, the CDR3 is TGTGCCAGTAGTTCCGGCGACAGGGGTAGCAATCAGCCCCAGCATTTT.

V gene TRBV3-1 (or the pseudogene TRBV3-2) combines with J gene TRBJ2-2, with D hard to call. The V and J ends lost 7 bases and 5 bases respectively, with 5 bases between them. The CDR3 contains 11 residues. In germline, CDR1 is LGHDT, CDR2 YNNKEL (reference sequence). The DNA of the CDR3 is TGTGCCAGCACCCTAACCGGGGAGCTGTTTTTT. Translating gives CASTLTGELFF.

The V gene is TRBV10-3, the J gene TRBJ1-2; D unresolved. CDR1 and CDR2 (germline): ENHRY, SYGVKD. Trimming stripped 6 bases from V and 1 base from J, with 15 bases between. CDR3 length: 15 amino acids. The CDR3: CAISLNSQNNYGYTF. DNA for the CDR3: TGTGCCATCAGCCTAAATAGCCAGAATAACTATGGCTACACCTTC.

The sample holds a few counts of this clone. The chain is built from TRBV7-8 and TRBJ2-5; 11 nucleotides line up with TRBD2. The CDR3 contains 18 residues. With 5 bases clipped from V and 0 bases from J, the junction kept 11 bases outside the gene matches. Germline V gene lookup returns CDR1 SGHVS and CDR2 FQNEAQ. CDR3 nucleotides: TGTGCCAGCAGCAGAACTAGCGGGGGCCCTCGTTACCAAGAGACCCAGTACTTC. This encodes CASSRTSGGPRYQETQYF.

The rearrangement uses TRBV11-2 and TRBJ2-1, with D hard to call. Trimming cost V 0 bases and J 8 bases, with 8 bases left between them. The length of the CDR3 is 13 residues. Germline CDR1 reads SGHAT; CDR2 reads FQNNGV. The CDR3 loop is CASSLDRNDEQFF. DNA for the CDR3: TGTGCCAGCAGCTTAGATCGTAATGATGAGCAGTTCTTC.

This sequence joins TRBV2 and TRBJ1-3, with D uncertain. The V and J ends lost 5 bases and 10 bases respectively, with 15 bases between them. Germline V lookup: CDR1 SNHLY, CDR2 FYNNEI. This CDR3 region has 13 residues. The CDR3 sequence is CASSLHTWETIYF. The CDR3 bases are TGTGCCAGCAGTTTGCACACCTGGGAGACCATATATTTT.

CDR3 loop: CASSQDKTGMSNQPQHF. The CDR3 DNA reads as TGTGCCAGCAGCCAAGATAAAACAGGGATGAGCAATCAGCCCCAGCATTTT. This chain uses TRBV3-1 (or the pseudogene TRBV3-2) with TRBJ1-5; D is perhaps TRBD1 (6 bases). Germline V gene sequence: CDR1 LGHDT, CDR2 YNNKEL (reference sequence). V was clipped by 0 bases and J by 1 base, with 13 bases between them. CDR3 size: 17 residues.

The V gene is TRBV27, the J gene TRBJ1-4, with D uncertain. Germline V lookup: CDR1 MNHEY, CDR2 SMNVEV (reference sequence). With 6 bases removed from V and 5 bases from J, the gap between germline ends came to 13 bases. The CDR3 has 14 residues. The CDR3 protein is CASSPVVMNEKLFF. The CDR3 bases are TGTGCCAGCAGCCCTGTAGTTATGAATGAAAAACTGTTTTTT.

The table lists this clone with a few counts. The chain combines TRBV6-5 with TRBJ1-6, with 11 bases matching TRBD1. The CDR3 totals 15 residues. The V segment lost 2 bases and the J segment 9 bases; nucleotides outside the gene matches: 3. CDR1 is MNHEY, CDR2 SVGAGI, per germline. CDR3 nucleotide sequence: TGTGCCAGCAGTTACGTTGGGACAGGGGGTTCACCCCTCCACTTT. Amino acids: CASSYVGTGGSPLHF.

The chain uses TRBV21-1 and TRBJ2-1; the D segment call TRBD2 is taken from the table without a DNA check. TRBV21-1 is deemed a pseudogene. The CDR3 loop spans 17 amino acids. The DNA of the CDR3 is TGTGCCAGCAGCACCGGAGCGGGGGGCCTGACCTACAATGAGCAGTTCTTC. Translating gives CASSTGAGGLTYNEQFF.

The V gene is TRBV7-6, the J gene TRBJ1-4; 9 bases are a match to TRBD1. The ends lost 1 base at V and 5 bases at J; junction bases unmatched: 2. The CDR3 consists of 15 residues. CDR1 is SGHVS, CDR2 FNYEAQ, per germline. CDR3 amino acids: CASSLEGQGNEKLFF. The DNA for the CDR3 is TGTGCCAGCAGCTTAGAGGGACAGGGAAATGAAAAACTGTTTTTT.

This clone has a handful of counts. CDR3 region: CASEDGTEAQYF. CDR3 nucleotide sequence: TGTGCCAGTGAGGACGGGACAGAAGCGCAGTATTTT. This chain connects TRBV19 to TRBJ2-3, with 7 positions matching TRBD1. Trimming cost V 8 bases and J 10 bases; bases outside gene matches: 9. This CDR3 spans 12 amino acids. The V gene's germline CDR1 is LNHDA and CDR2 SQIVND (reference sequence).

This chain joins TRBV12-3 or TRBV12-4 and TRBJ2-7; 9 bases map to TRBD1. The ends lost 3 bases at V and 6 bases at J; junction bases unmatched: 3. This CDR3 spans 13 amino acids. In DNA form, the CDR3 reads TGTGCCAGCAGTTTCGGGACAGGGCTCGAGCAGTACTTC. Translating gives CASSFGTGLEQYF.

The chain recombines TRBV25-1 with TRBJ1-4; tentatively, D is TRBD1 (6 bases). This CDR3 spans 11 amino acids. The V gene's germline CDR1 is MGHDK and CDR2 SYGVNS. V was trimmed by 7 bases and J by 9 bases, leaving 9 bases between them. CDR3 loop: CASMGAKKLFF. CDR3 coding DNA: TGTGCCAGCATGGGGGCCAAAAAACTGTTTTTT.

The chain combines TRBV3-1 (or the pseudogene TRBV3-2) with TRBJ1-2; D not resolved. Trimming cost V 2 bases and J 6 bases, with 13 bases left between them. Germline V gene sequence: CDR1 LGHDT, CDR2 YNNKEL (reference sequence). This CDR3 is built from 14 residues. Here the CDR3 DNA reads TGTGCCAGCAGCCAAAGGTCTGGGCCCAATGGCTACACCTTC. Translation gives CASSQRSGPNGYTF.

The chain uses TRBV12-5 and TRBJ1-2; 7 bases map to TRBD1. This CDR3 has 15 amino acids. Germline CDR1 and CDR2: LGHNT and FRNRAP. After removal of 5 bases from V and 5 bases from J, the junction contained 11 bases not matched to a gene. The CDR3: CASGEDRTRGYGYTF. The CDR3 nucleotides read TGTGCTAGTGGTGAGGACAGGACCCGAGGGTATGGCTACACCTTC.

The gene calls are TRBV2 and TRBJ2-7; D is perhaps TRBD2 (7 bases). The V end lost 2 bases, the J end lost 5 bases, and 13 bases lay between the germline ends. This CDR3 has 14 residues. CDR1 is SNHLY and CDR2 is FYNNEI in the germline V gene. CDR3 coding DNA: TGTGCCAGCAGTGAATGGGGGGGGCGAAACGAGCAGTACTTC. As protein: CASSEWGGRNEQYF.

The gene calls are TRBV27 and TRBJ2-2; maybe TRBD1 (5 bases). V was cut by 2 bases and J by 7 bases, with 14 bases left in between. CDR1 is MNHEY and CDR2 is SMNVEV in the germline V gene (reference sequence). The length of the CDR3 is 15 residues. For the CDR3, the DNA is TGTGCCAGCAGTTTACCCCCCGCAAGGGGCGGGGAGCTGTTTTTT. This translates into CASSLPPARGGELFF.